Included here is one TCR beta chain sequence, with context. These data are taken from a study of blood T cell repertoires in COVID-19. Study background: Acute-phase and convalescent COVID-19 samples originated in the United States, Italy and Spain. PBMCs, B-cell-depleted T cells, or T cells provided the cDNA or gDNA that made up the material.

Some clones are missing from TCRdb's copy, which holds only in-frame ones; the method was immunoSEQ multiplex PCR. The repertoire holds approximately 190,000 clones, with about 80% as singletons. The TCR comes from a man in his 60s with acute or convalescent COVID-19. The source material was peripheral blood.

The CDR3 spells CAWSRGLSTGELFF. The DNA of the CDR3 is TGTGCCTGGAGTCGGGGACTCTCGACCGGGGAGCTGTTTTTT. This chain joins TRBV30 and TRBJ2-2; D perhaps matches TRBD2 (6 bases). The germline V gene has CDR1 GTSNPN and CDR2 SVGIG (reference sequence). The CDR3 totals 14 residues. The V end lost 2 bases, the J end lost 5 bases, and 12 bases lay between the germline ends. Variable domain in full (rest from reference TRBV30 and TRBJ2-2): SQTIHQWPATLVQPVGSPLSLECTVEGTSNPNLYWYRQAAGRGLQLLFYSVGIGQISSEVPQNLSASRPQDRQFILSSKKLLLSDSGFYLCAWSRGLSTGELFFGEGSRLTVL.